One sample yielded the 31 T cell receptor beta chains listed below, sequenced in a study of cytomegalovirus exposure and HLA in healthy donors. The PCR used 60 Vbeta and 13 Jbeta primers. Libraries were prepared by immunoSEQ multiplex PCR; TCRdb keeps only in-frame clonotypes and omits some of them. The table has approximately 120,000 clones, approximately 80% seen once. Sequenced sample: PBMCs. These receptor sequences come from a man aged 35-49 years in good health and CMV-seronegative.

Here the CDR3 reads CSVGSGQPYEQYF. The CDR3 DNA reads as TGCAGCGTAGGGTCAGGACAGCCCTACGAGCAGTACTTC. The V call is TRBV29-1, the J call TRBJ2-7; D might be TRBD1 (6 bases). V shed 6 bases and J shed 2 bases, with 14 bases lying between them. The V gene's germline CDR1 is SQVTM and CDR2 ANQGSEA. The CDR3 loop spans 13 amino acids.

The J gene is TRBJ2-7, the V gene TRBV5-4, with 12 bases fitting TRBD2. CDR3 size: 17 residues. Germline CDR1 reads SGHNT; CDR2 reads YYREEE (reference sequence). V lost 4 bases and J lost 4; bases outside the gene matches: 12. This chain's CDR3 is CASSPVGAGTSGYEQYF. CDR3 sequence (DNA): TGTGCCAGCAGCCCGGTGGGGGCCGGGACTAGCGGGTACGAGCAGTACTTC.

The chain combines TRBV19 with TRBJ2-4; 7 nucleotides line up with TRBD1. Trimming at V came to 0 bases and at J to 1 base, leaving 6 bases not matched to a gene. Germline assignment: CDR1 LNHDA and CDR2 SQIVND (reference sequence). CDR3 length equals 17 residues. Here the CDR3 DNA reads TGTGCCAGTAGTATAGACAAGGGGGCGGCGGCCAAAAACATTCAGTACTTC. This gives the protein CASSIDKGAAAKNIQYF.

CDR3 in DNA: TGTGCCATCAGTGAGTCGGGGAGGGGGAATCAGCCCCAGCATTTT. It is translated as CAISESGRGNQPQHF. The V and J genes are TRBV10-3 and TRBJ1-5, with D possibly being TRBD1 (6 bases). This CDR3 has 15 amino acids. Trimming removed 0 bases at V and 4 bases at J, with 10 bases between. In germline, CDR1 is ENHRY, CDR2 SYGVKD.

The chain combines TRBV7-2 with TRBJ2-7, with D tentatively TRBD1 (6 bases). The CDR3 totals 14 residues. V was trimmed by 3 bases and J by 4 bases, leaving 13 bases between them. CDR1 SGHTA and CDR2 FQGNSA come from the germline V gene. The CDR3 protein is CASSLAQGMYEQYF. The CDR3, as DNA: TGTGCCAGCAGCTTGGCGCAGGGGATGTACGAGCAGTACTTC.

The chain employs TRBV6-1 and TRBJ2-7; TRBD1 matches at 10 bases. Trimming cost V 3 bases and J 5 bases; bases outside gene matches: 7. This CDR3 has 15 amino acids. The germline V gene has CDR1 MNHNS and CDR2 SASEGT. Here the CDR3 DNA reads TGTGCCAGCAGTGATCGGACAGGGGGATTCGACGAGCAGTACTTC. Amino acid sequence: CASSDRTGGFDEQYF.

The chain has TRBV19 and TRBJ1-4; D not resolved. The CDR3 length is 12 residues. V was clipped by 3 bases and J by 5 bases, with 4 bases between them. CDR1 LNHDA and CDR2 SQIVND come from the germline V gene (reference sequence). The CDR3 sequence is CASSIANEKLFF. The CDR3 nucleotides read TGTGCCAGTAGTATTGCGAATGAAAAACTGTTTTTT. Full variable domain (missing parts from reference TRBV19 and TRBJ1-4): DGGITQSPKYLFRKEGQNVTLSCEQNLNHDAMYWYRQDPGQGLRLIYYSQIVNDFQKGDIAEGYSVSREKKESFPLTVTSAQKNPTAFYLCASSIANEKLFFGSGTQLSVL.

This clone was seen a single time. The rearrangement joins TRBV15 to TRBJ2-4, with D hard to call. The CDR3 length is 16 residues. In germline, CDR1 is LNHNV, CDR2 YYDKDF (reference sequence). Between the trimmed V and J ends, which lost 3 bases and 0 bases, there was a span of 12 bases. CDR3 in DNA: TGTGCCACCAGCAGGCAAGAGGAACTAGCCAAAAACATTCAGTACTTC. Translation gives CATSRQEELAKNIQYF.

V usage is TRBV14 and J usage is TRBJ1-2; no reliable D call. There are 15 residues in the CDR3. V dropped 4 bases and J dropped 2 bases, with 14 bases sitting between them. Germline V gene sequence: CDR1 SGHDN, CDR2 FVKESK. For the CDR3, the DNA is TGTGCCAGCAGCCTTGTCCCAGGCTCGAACTATGGCTACACCTTC. This gives the protein CASSLVPGSNYGYTF.

This rearrangement joins TRBV7-9 to TRBJ2-5, with D perhaps matching TRBD2 (7 bases). Germline V lookup: CDR1 SEHNR, CDR2 FQNEAQ (reference sequence). The V and J ends lost 5 bases and 3 bases respectively, with 19 bases between them. CDR3 length: 16 residues. The CDR3 sequence is CASSRGEGTYEETQYF. CDR3 bases: TGTGCCAGCAGCCGGGGGGAGGGGACATATGAAGAGACCCAGTACTTC.

This chain links TRBV7-2 with TRBJ2-5, with D hard to call. V dropped 5 bases and J dropped 4 bases, with 8 bases sitting between them. Germline values: CDR1 SGHTA, CDR2 FQGNSA. The CDR3 sequence is 12 residues long. The CDR3 DNA follows: TGTGCCAGCAGCCCATCCAGAGAGACCCAGTACTTC. Translation gives CASSPSRETQYF.

Comment on this clone: An end of the junction does not agree with germline; a read error may underlie this. The CDR3 is CASSLYQATQYF. The CDR3 DNA reads TGTGCCAGCAGCTTGTACCAAGCGACCCAGTACTTC. V is TRBV7-2 and J is TRBJ2-5; no clear D. The CDR3 is 12 amino acids. Germline CDR1 SGHTA, CDR2 FQGNSA. Looking up the rest from reference TRBV7-2 and TRBJ2-5 gives the full variable domain: GAGVSQSPSNKVTEKGKDVELRCDPISGHTALYWYRQSLGQGLEFLIYFQGNSAPDKSGLPSDRFSAERTGGSVSTLTIQRTQQEDSAVYLCASSLYQATQYFGPGTRLLVL.

The chain couples TRBV7-6 to TRBJ2-3, with TRBD1 matching over 7 bases. CDR3 length: 14 amino acids. Germline V gene sequence: CDR1 SGHVS, CDR2 FNYEAQ. V gave up 4 bases and J gave up 8 bases; unmatched junction bases: 9. The CDR3 loop is CASSYDRVRGTQYF. The CDR3 DNA reads as TGTGCCAGCAGCTACGACAGGGTTCGAGGTACGCAGTATTTT.

The genes are TRBV5-1 and TRBJ1-1; D unclear. The V gene lost 5 bases and the J gene lost 4 bases, with 12 bases spanning the gap. The germline V gene has CDR1 SGHRS and CDR2 YFSETQ. CDR3 length: 13 residues. The chain's CDR3 is CASRYSESTEAFF. The CDR3 DNA is TGCGCCAGCAGGTACTCGGAGAGCACTGAAGCTTTCTTT.

The chain links TRBV7-2 to TRBJ2-4, with 8 bases fitting TRBD2. Losses at the gene ends were 2 bases for V and 9 bases for J; bases not matched to a gene: 15. The CDR3 extends over 17 amino acids. Germline V lookup: CDR1 SGHTA, CDR2 FQGNSA. The CDR3 protein is CASSLTGDLGGGLIQYF. Here the CDR3 DNA reads TGTGCCAGCAGCTTAACGGGGGACCTCGGGGGGGGGCTCATTCAGTACTTC.

As concerns this clone: The same CDR3 can be traced to other DNA sequences in this sample. The CDR3 DNA follows: TGTGCCAGCAGTAGTACAGGGAGCTCCTACGAGCAGTACTTC. This encodes CASSSTGSSYEQYF. This chain links TRBV7-9 with TRBJ2-7; D might be TRBD1 (6 bases). V was pared by 6 bases and J by 0 bases, with 12 bases between. CDR3 length: 14 amino acids. CDR1 is SEHNR, CDR2 FQNEAQ, per germline (reference sequence). The full variable domain, rest sourced from reference TRBV7-9 and TRBJ2-7, is DTGVSQNPRHKITKRGQNVTFRCDPISEHNRLYWYRQTLGQGPEFLTYFQNEAQLEKSRLLSDRFSAERPKGSFSTLEIQRTEQGDSAMYLCASSSTGSSYEQYFGPGTRLTVT.

About this clone: The sample carries other DNA sequences with the same CDR3. The chain couples TRBV5-1 to TRBJ2-2; D might be TRBD2 (6 bases). The CDR3 is 13 amino acids. Per the germline V gene, CDR1 is SGHRS and CDR2 is YFSETQ. Trimming cost V 2 bases and J 5 bases, with 7 bases left between them. The chain's CDR3 is CASSLGGTGELFF. As DNA, the CDR3 is TGCGCCAGCAGCTTAGGAGGGACCGGGGAGCTGTTTTTT.

This clone was found a few times. The chain is built from TRBV7-8 and TRBJ1-5, with 8 bases identical to TRBD1. Germline assignment: CDR1 SGHVS and CDR2 FQNEAQ. Unmatched junction bases numbered 3, after V lost 5 bases and J lost 3 bases. The CDR3 consists of 14 residues. The CDR3 DNA is TGTGCCAGCAGCCCGGACAGGGACAATCAGCCCCAGCATTTT. It yields the protein CASSPDRDNQPQHF.

The chain employs TRBV9 and TRBJ2-2; D is possibly TRBD2 (5 bases). Germline V gene sequence: CDR1 SGDLS, CDR2 YYNGEE. The V end was cut by 9 bases, the J end by 2 bases, with 14 bases between. This CDR3 is 14 amino acids long. CDR3 protein: CATSPRSNTGELFF. DNA of the CDR3: TGTGCCACTAGCCCGAGGTCTAACACCGGGGAGCTGTTTTTT.

The chain joins TRBV5-1 to TRBJ2-1, with 12 bases matching TRBD1. The CDR3 contains 16 residues. With 3 bases clipped from V and 10 bases from J, the junction kept 11 bases outside the gene matches. Germline V lookup: CDR1 SGHRS, CDR2 YFSETQ. The CDR3 spells CASSSLGTGGRGEQFF. CDR3 sequence (DNA): TGCGCCAGCAGCTCGCTGGGGACAGGGGGCCGGGGGGAGCAGTTCTTC.

The table lists this clone with a few counts. The CDR3 protein is CASSLFRSATEAFF. As DNA, the CDR3 is TGTGCCAGCAGCTTGTTTAGGAGTGCCACTGAAGCTTTCTTT. The rearrangement joins TRBV5-4 to TRBJ1-1, with D unresolved. Germline assignment: CDR1 SGHNT and CDR2 YYREEE (reference sequence). This CDR3 is 14 amino acids long. The V and J ends lost 1 base and 4 bases respectively, with 11 bases between them.

The rearrangement joins TRBV9 to TRBJ2-1; D unclear. CDR1 is SGDLS, CDR2 YYNGEE, per germline. V was pared by 0 bases and J by 8 bases, with 9 bases between. The CDR3 consists of 13 residues. CDR3: CASSVDSPDEQFF. In DNA, the CDR3 is TGTGCCAGCAGCGTAGATAGCCCCGATGAGCAGTTCTTC. Using reference TRBV9 and TRBJ2-1 for the parts outside the CDR3, the full variable domain is DSGVTQTPKHLITATGQRVTLRCSPRSGDLSVYWYQQSLDQGLQFLIQYYNGEERAKGNILERFSAQQFPDLHSELNLSSLELGDSALYFCASSVDSPDEQFFGPGTRLTVL.

This clone has more than one count but fewer than ten. This chain links TRBV4-2 with TRBJ2-2, with D tentatively TRBD2 (6 bases). Germline CDR1 reads LGHNA; CDR2 reads YNFKEQ. This CDR3 is 16 amino acids long. Trimming cost V 3 bases and J 3 bases, with 14 bases left between them. CDR3: CASSQLASMDTGELFF. The CDR3 nucleotides read TGTGCCAGCAGCCAGCTAGCGTCGATGGACACCGGGGAGCTGTTTTTT.

This clone was observed a handful of times. This chain uses TRBV27 with TRBJ2-2; TRBD1 matches at 7 bases. Germline V CDR1 and CDR2: MNHEY, SMNVEV (reference sequence). The ends lost 3 bases at V and 4 bases at J; junction bases unmatched: 5. The CDR3 contains 15 residues. The CDR3, as DNA: TGTGCCAGCAGTTTCACAGGGGCAGGCACCGGGGAGCTGTTTTTT. Protein product: CASSFTGAGTGELFF.

This sequence joins TRBV30 and TRBJ2-7; D perhaps matches TRBD2 (5 bases). V lost 0 bases to trimming and J lost 5 bases, with 5 bases between them. This CDR3 comprises 11 residues. Germline values: CDR1 GTSNPN, CDR2 SVGIG (reference sequence). The DNA of the CDR3 is TGTGCCTGGAGTGTGAGGGACGAGCAGTACTTC. It encodes CAWSVRDEQYF.

CDR3 nucleotide sequence: TGTGCCAGCAGCCTGACAGGGGAAGGGGAAAAACTGTTTTTT. Translating it yields CASSLTGEGEKLFF. V gene TRBV6-1 combines with J gene TRBJ1-4; 8 nucleotides line up with TRBD1. Looked up from germline, CDR1 is MNHNS and CDR2 is SASEGT. V was clipped by 6 bases and J by 8 bases; unmatched bases: 8. The CDR3 has 14 residues.

The chain uses TRBV15 and TRBJ1-1; D gene uncertain. Trimming pared 5 bases from V and 5 bases from J, leaving 6 bases between. The length of the CDR3 is 11 residues. Looked up from germline, CDR1 is LNHNV and CDR2 is YYDKDF (reference sequence). The CDR3 loop is CATSLGTEAFF. In DNA, the CDR3 is TGTGCCACCAGCCTCGGTACTGAAGCTTTCTTT.

This clone has more than one count but fewer than ten. This sequence joins TRBV7-3 and TRBJ2-2, with 8 bases aligning to TRBD1. This CDR3 region has 19 residues. Unmatched junction bases numbered 11, after V lost 2 bases and J lost 0 bases. CDR1 is SGHTA and CDR2 is FQGTGA in the germline V gene. The chain's CDR3 is CASSLDGTGVPPNTGELFF. CDR3 DNA sequence: TGTGCCAGCAGCTTAGACGGGACAGGAGTACCCCCGAACACCGGGGAGCTGTTTTTT.

The table lists this clone with a few counts. The DNA for the CDR3 is TGTGCCAGCAGCCCCCAGCGGGGGACGTCCTACGAGCAGTACTTC. Translation gives CASSPQRGTSYEQYF. The chain joins TRBV4-2 to TRBJ2-7; 8 bases are shared with TRBD2. There are 15 residues in the CDR3. The germline V gene encodes CDR1 LGHNA and CDR2 YNFKEQ. Trimming at V came to 4 bases and at J to 1 base, leaving 6 bases not matched to a gene.

The chain recombines TRBV15 with TRBJ2-4; D is unclear. This CDR3 is built from 14 residues. The V gene's germline CDR1 is LNHNV and CDR2 YYDKDF (reference sequence). The V and J ends lost 6 bases and 0 bases respectively, with 9 bases between them. The CDR3 coding sequence is TGTGCCACCAGGATGACGGGAGCCAAAAACATTCAGTACTTC. Its translation: CATRMTGAKNIQYF.

V usage is TRBV28 and J usage is TRBJ2-5; possibly TRBD2 for D (5 bases). The V and J ends lost 7 bases and 4 bases respectively, with 13 bases between them. The germline V gene has CDR1 MDHEN and CDR2 SYDVKM. The CDR3 consists of 13 residues. The CDR3 spells CASKNGELETQYF. The CDR3 nucleotides are TGTGCCAGCAAAAACGGGGAGTTAGAGACCCAGTACTTC.